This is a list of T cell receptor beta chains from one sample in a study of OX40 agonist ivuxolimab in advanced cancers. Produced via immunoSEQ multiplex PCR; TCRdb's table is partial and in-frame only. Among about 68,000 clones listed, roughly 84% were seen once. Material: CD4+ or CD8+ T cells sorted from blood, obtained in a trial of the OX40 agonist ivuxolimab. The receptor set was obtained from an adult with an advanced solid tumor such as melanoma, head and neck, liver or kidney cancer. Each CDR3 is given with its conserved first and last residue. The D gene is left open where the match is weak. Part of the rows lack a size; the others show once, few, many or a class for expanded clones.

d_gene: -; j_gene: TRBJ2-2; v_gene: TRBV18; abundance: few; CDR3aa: CASSPLSGANGELFF; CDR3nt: TGTGCCAGCTCACCACTGTCAGGGGCGAACGGGGAGCTGTTTTTT
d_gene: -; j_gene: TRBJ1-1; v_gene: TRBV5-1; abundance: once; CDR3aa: CASSGEGTLAWNTEAFF; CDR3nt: TGCGCCAGCAGCGGTGAGGGCACCCTGGCCTGGAACACTGAAGCTTTCTTT
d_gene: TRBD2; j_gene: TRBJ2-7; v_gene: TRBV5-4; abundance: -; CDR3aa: CASSFGLAGGSTREQYF; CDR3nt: TGTGCCAGCAGCTTTGGGCTAGCGGGAGGGTCCACTAGGGAGCAGTACTTC
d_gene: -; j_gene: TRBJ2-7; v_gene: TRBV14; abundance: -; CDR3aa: CASSQLGIGYEQYF; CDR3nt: TGTGCCAGCAGCCAATTGGGGATCGGGTACGAGCAGTACTTC
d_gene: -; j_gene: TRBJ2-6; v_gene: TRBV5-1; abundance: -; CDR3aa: CASSPTSQVSGANVLTF; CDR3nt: TGCGCCAGCAGCCCAACTTCACAGGTCTCTGGGGCCAACGTCCTGACTTTC
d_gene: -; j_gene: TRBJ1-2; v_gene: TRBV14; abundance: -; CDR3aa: CASSRHVGQSNYGYTF; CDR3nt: TGTGCCAGCAGCCGACACGTAGGACAGTCTAACTATGGCTACACCTTC
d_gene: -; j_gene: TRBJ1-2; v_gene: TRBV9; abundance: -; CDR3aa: CASSVSGGPGYTF; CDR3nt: TGTGCCAGCAGCGTATCCGGGGGGCCTGGCTACACCTTC
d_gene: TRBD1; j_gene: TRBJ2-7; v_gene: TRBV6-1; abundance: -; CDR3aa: CAAKPGQGYEQYF; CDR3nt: TGTGCCGCCAAACCGGGACAGGGCTACGAGCAGTACTTC
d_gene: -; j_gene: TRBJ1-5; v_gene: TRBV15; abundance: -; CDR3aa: CATSGGEINQPQHF; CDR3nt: TGTGCCACCAGCGGGGGCGAAATAAATCAGCCCCAGCATTTT
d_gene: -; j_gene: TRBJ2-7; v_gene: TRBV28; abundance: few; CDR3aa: CASSFRTAPDYEQYF; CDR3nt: TGTGCCAGCAGTTTTAGGACAGCCCCAGACTACGAGCAGTACTTC
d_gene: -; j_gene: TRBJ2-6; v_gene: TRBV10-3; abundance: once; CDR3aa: CAISESGVSGANVLTF; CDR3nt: TGTGCCATCAGTGAGTCCGGGGTCTCTGGGGCCAACGTCCTGACTTTC
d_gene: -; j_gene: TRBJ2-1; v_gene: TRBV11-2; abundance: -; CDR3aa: CASSQGLISYNEQFF; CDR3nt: TGTGCCAGCAGCCAGGGGCTCATCTCCTACAATGAGCAGTTCTTC
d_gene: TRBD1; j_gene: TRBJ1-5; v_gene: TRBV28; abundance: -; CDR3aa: CASSRDRGFQPQHF; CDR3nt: TGTGCCAGCAGTAGGGACAGGGGGTTTCAGCCCCAGCATTTT
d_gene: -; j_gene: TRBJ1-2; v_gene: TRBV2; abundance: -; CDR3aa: CASSEDRRYTF; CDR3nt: TGTGCCAGCAGTGAGGACAGACGCTACACCTTC
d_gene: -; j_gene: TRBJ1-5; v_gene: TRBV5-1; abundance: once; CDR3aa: CASSFSVDQPQHF; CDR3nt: TGCGCCAGCAGCTTTTCGGTTGATCAGCCCCAGCATTTT
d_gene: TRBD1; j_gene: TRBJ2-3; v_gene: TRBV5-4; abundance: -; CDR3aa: CASSSSATGTTADTQYF; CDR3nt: TGTGCCAGCAGCTCATCCGCGACAGGGACAACTGCAGATACGCAGTATTTT
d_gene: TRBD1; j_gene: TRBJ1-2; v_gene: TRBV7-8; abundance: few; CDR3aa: CASSSRTGTGGYTF; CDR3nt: TGTGCCAGCAGCTCTAGGACAGGGACAGGCGGCTACACCTTC
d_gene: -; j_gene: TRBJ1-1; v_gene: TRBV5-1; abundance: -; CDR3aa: CASSPRVLGTEAFF; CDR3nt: TGCGCCAGCAGCCCCAGGGTCTTGGGCACTGAAGCTTTCTTT
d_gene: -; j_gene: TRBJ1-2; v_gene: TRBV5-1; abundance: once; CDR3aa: CASSGGDSRGFGNGYTF; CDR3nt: TGCGCCAGCAGCGGGGGAGACAGCCGGGGCTTTGGCAATGGCTACACCTTC
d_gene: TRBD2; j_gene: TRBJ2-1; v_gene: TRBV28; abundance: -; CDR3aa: CASSSWTSIQFF; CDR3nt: TGTGCCAGCAGTTCCTGGACTAGCATCCAGTTCTTC
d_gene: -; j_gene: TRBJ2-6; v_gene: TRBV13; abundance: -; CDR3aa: CASSAPEGIAGANVLTF; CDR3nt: TGTGCCAGCAGCGCCCCCGAGGGAATCGCTGGGGCCAACGTCCTGACTTTC
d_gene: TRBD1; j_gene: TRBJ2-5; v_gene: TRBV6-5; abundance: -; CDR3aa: CASSSGQGQETQYF; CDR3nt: TGTGCCAGCAGTTCCGGACAGGGGCAAGAGACCCAGTACTTC
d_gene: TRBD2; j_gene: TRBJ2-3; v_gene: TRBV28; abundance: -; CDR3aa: CASSPLAGAEADTQYF; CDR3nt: TGTGCCAGCAGTCCCCTAGCGGGAGCCGAGGCAGATACGCAGTATTTT
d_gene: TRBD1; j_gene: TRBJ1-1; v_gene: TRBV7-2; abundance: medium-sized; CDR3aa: CASSLQGARTEAFF; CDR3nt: TGTGCCAGCAGCTTACAGGGGGCAAGAACTGAAGCTTTCTTT
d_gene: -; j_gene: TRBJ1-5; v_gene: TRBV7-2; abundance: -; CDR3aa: CASSGASGSNQPQHF; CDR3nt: TGTGCCAGCAGCGGGGCATCGGGTAGCAATCAGCCCCAGCATTTT
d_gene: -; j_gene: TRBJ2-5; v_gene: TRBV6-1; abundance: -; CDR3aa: CASGDQGTQYF; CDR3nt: TGTGCCAGCGGCGACCAGGGTACCCAGTACTTC
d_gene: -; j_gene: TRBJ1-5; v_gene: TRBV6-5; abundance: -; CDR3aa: CAGSIGNQPQHF; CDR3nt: TGTGCCGGATCTATCGGCAATCAGCCCCAGCATTTT
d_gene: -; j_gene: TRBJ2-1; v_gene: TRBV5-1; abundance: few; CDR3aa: CASSLTGESYNEQFF; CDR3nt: TGCGCCAGCAGCTTGACGGGAGAGTCCTACAATGAGCAGTTCTTC
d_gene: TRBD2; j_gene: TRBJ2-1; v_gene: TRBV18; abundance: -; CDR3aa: CASSPPLTSGIEQFF; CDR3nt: TGTGCCAGCTCACCACCGTTGACTAGCGGGATTGAGCAGTTCTTC
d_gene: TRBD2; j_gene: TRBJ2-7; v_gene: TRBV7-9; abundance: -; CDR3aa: CASSLGLASSYEQYF; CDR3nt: TGTGCCAGCAGCCTAGGACTAGCGAGTTCCTACGAGCAGTACTTC
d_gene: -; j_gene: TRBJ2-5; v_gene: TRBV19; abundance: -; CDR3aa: CASSIGGGQETQYF; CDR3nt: TGTGCCAGTAGTATTGGAGGGGGCCAAGAGACCCAGTACTTC
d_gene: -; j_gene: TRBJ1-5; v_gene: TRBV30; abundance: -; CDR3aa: CAWSVPMEPQHF; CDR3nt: TGTGCCTGGAGTGTACCGATGGAGCCCCAGCATTTT
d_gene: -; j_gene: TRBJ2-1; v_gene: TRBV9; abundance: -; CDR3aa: CASSVVEGEQFF; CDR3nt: TGTGCCAGCAGCGTAGTCGAGGGCGAGCAGTTCTTC